Shown below are 25 T cell receptor beta chains from a single sample sequenced in a study of Graves' ophthalmopathy and Graves' hyperthyroidism. From RNA, the CDR3 regions of TCR beta chains were amplified and sequenced. Investigators did first-round RT-PCR with HTBI primers, then second-round multiplex PCR. Using its own MiXCR run on the multiplex PCR reads, TCRdb lists one record per CDR3 protein. The sample has hundreds of thousands of distinct CDR3 sequences; 40% are singletons. Input material: peripheral blood. These receptors were collected from an adult man with Graves' ophthalmopathy.

The rearrangement links TRBV12-3 or TRBV12-4 to TRBJ2-7; D possibly corresponds to TRBD1 (5 bases). The V end was cut by 3 bases, the J end by 2 bases, with 17 bases between. The CDR3 totals 16 residues. The CDR3 coding sequence is TGTGCCAGCAGTTTGTTTACAGGAGCTCACCCCTACGAGCAGTACTTC. It encodes CASSLFTGAHPYEQYF.

On this clonotype: A much larger clone lies one base from this, so it may be a read error. This chain connects TRBV11-1 to TRBJ2-7, with D perhaps being TRBD1 or TRBD2 (5 bases each). The germline V gene has CDR1 SGHAT and CDR2 FQDESV (reference sequence). This CDR3 has 16 amino acids. Trimming left V 4 bases short and J 0 bases short, with 16 bases between. The CDR3 loop is CASSSALRDGSYEQYF. The CDR3 nucleotides are TGTGCCAGCAGCTCCGCCCTCCGGGACGGCTCCTACGAGCAGTACTTC. Together with reference TRBV11-1 and TRBJ2-7, the CDR3 gives the full variable domain: EAEVAQSPRYKITEKSQAVAFWCDPISGHATLYWYRQILGQGPELLVQFQDESVVDDSQLPKDRFSAERLKGVDSTLKIQPAELGDSAMYLCASSSALRDGSYEQYFGPGTRLTVT.

This clonotype occurred many times. The CDR3 region has the DNA TGTGCCAGCCGACTAGCGGGGGGGCAAGAGACCCAGTACTTC. As protein: CASRLAGGQETQYF. J is TRBJ2-5 and V is TRBV2, with 14 bases matching TRBD2. V was pared by 8 bases and J by 2 bases, with 1 base of the junction left unmatched. From germline, CDR1 is SNHLY and CDR2 FYNNEI. This CDR3 is built from 14 residues.

The table lists this clonotype with a count of one. This chain joins TRBV5-8 and TRBJ2-6; D gene ambiguous. This CDR3 contains 17 residues. The V gene's germline CDR1 is SGHTS and CDR2 YDEGEE. The V end lost 3 bases, the J end lost 0 bases, and 13 bases lay between the germline ends. The CDR3 here is CASSSYSLISGANVLTF. In nucleotides, the CDR3 is TGTGCCAGCAGCTCCTACAGTTTGATCTCTGGGGCCAACGTCCTGACTTTC. The full variable domain, with the rest looked up from reference TRBV5-8 and TRBJ2-6, is EAGVTQSPTHLIKTRGQQATLRCSPISGHTSVYWYQQALGLGLQFLLWYDEGEERNRGNFPPRFSGRQFPNYSSELNVNALELEDSALYLCASSSYSLISGANVLTFGAGSRLTVL.

V is TRBV11-2 and J is TRBJ2-7, with D possibly matching TRBD1 (5 bases). CDR3 size: 15 residues. V was pared by 4 bases and J by 2 bases, with 15 bases between. Germline-derived CDR1 and CDR2 are SGHAT and FQNNGV. The CDR3 DNA reads as TGTGCCAGCAGCTCCCAGGACACTGACACCTACGAGCAGTACTTC. This gives the protein CASSSQDTDTYEQYF.

The V gene is TRBV19, the J gene TRBJ1-3; TRBD1 agrees at 7 bases. Trimming at V came to 3 bases and at J to 0 bases, leaving 5 bases not matched to a gene. The CDR3 is 16 amino acids. Germline CDR1 LNHDA, CDR2 SQIVND (reference sequence). In nucleotides, the CDR3 is TGTGCCAGTAGTATCCCGGGACAGAACTCTGGAAACACCATATATTTT. It codes for CASSIPGQNSGNTIYF. The variable domain in full, with the rest retrieved from reference TRBV19 and TRBJ1-3, is DGGITQSPKYLFRKEGQNVTLSCEQNLNHDAMYWYRQDPGQGLRLIYYSQIVNDFQKGDIAEGYSVSREKKESFPLTVTSAQKNPTAFYLCASSIPGQNSGNTIYFGEGSWLTVV.

This clonotype was seen at least ten times. The chain recombines TRBV20-1 with TRBJ1-5; 8 positions agree with TRBD1. This CDR3 has 13 residues. J was trimmed by 3 bases and V by 6 bases; bases with no gene match: 4. In germline, CDR1 is DFQATT, CDR2 SNEGSKA (reference sequence). As DNA, the CDR3 is TGCAGTGCCACGGGACAGGCCAATCAGCCCCAGCATTTT. Amino acid sequence: CSATGQANQPQHF.

As regards this clonotype: A much larger clone differs by one base, so this may be a read error. The chain joins TRBV7-9 to TRBJ1-1; unclear D gene. This CDR3 spans 10 amino acids. The germline V gene has CDR1 SEHNR and CDR2 FQNEAQ (reference sequence). CDR3 DNA: TGTGCCGGACGGGCAACTGAAGCTTCCTTT. Amino acid sequence: CAGRATEASF.

The rearrangement joins TRBV2 to TRBJ2-3; TRBD2 aligns across 13 bases. Germline assignment: CDR1 SNHLY and CDR2 FYNNEI. There are 19 residues in the CDR3. The ends lost 8 bases at V and 2 bases at J; junction bases unmatched: 16. The CDR3 loop is CASLLMTSGGSLPTDTQYF. The CDR3 region has the DNA TGTGCCAGCCTACTAATGACTAGCGGGGGGTCCCTTCCCACAGATACGCAGTATTTT.

The chain is built from TRBV19 and TRBJ1-2; no clear D gene. Trimming took 3 bases from V and 4 from J, leaving 12 bases between them. This CDR3 is built from 14 residues. Germline CDR1 is LNHDA and CDR2 is SQIVND (reference sequence). The CDR3 is CASSIPGVVYGYTF. The CDR3 DNA sequence: TGTGCCAGTAGTATTCCGGGCGTTGTCTATGGCTACACCTTC.

This clonotype was recorded once. A junction boundary mismatches the germline segment, possibly from a read error. The chain links TRBV24-1 to TRBJ2-5; perhaps D is TRBD1 or TRBD2 (5 bases each). Germline CDR1 and CDR2: KGHDR and SFDVKD. The CDR3 has 13 amino acids. The CDR3 sequence is CASSMGPQGTQYF. In DNA, the CDR3 is TGTGCCAGCAGTATGGGACCTCAGGGGACCCAGTACTTC.

This clonotype has at least ten counts. The chain uses TRBV12-3 or TRBV12-4 and TRBJ1-5; D perhaps matches TRBD1 (5 bases). The CDR3 has 15 amino acids. Trimming removed 1 base at V and 3 bases at J, with 10 bases between. The CDR3, as DNA: TGTGCCAGCAGTTTAGACGGGGGGTCCAATCAGCCCCAGCATTTT. Its protein product is CASSLDGGSNQPQHF.

The chain employs TRBV19 and TRBJ1-1; the match to TRBD1 covers 10 bases. Unmatched junction bases numbered 4, after V lost 6 bases and J lost 3 bases. Germline values: CDR1 LNHDA, CDR2 SQIVND (reference sequence). The length of the CDR3 is 14 residues. Here the CDR3 reads CASRTGGADTEAFF. Written as DNA, the CDR3 is TGTGCCAGTAGGACAGGGGGCGCCGACACTGAAGCTTTCTTT.

In its sample, this clonotype was seen a few times. A clone one base away is much larger, so this may be a read error. The CDR3 sequence is CASSPRPETQYF. The CDR3 DNA reads as TGTGCCAGCAGCCCCAGGCCAGAGACCCAGTACTTC. V usage is TRBV11-2 and J usage is TRBJ2-5; D is uncertain. V gave up 5 bases and J gave up 4 bases, with 8 bases separating them. CDR1 SGHAT and CDR2 FQNNGV come from the germline V gene. This CDR3 has 12 residues.

On this clonotype: Its ends do not fully match the called genes, so a read error is possible. As DNA, the CDR3 is TGTGCCAGCAGTTTGGGGGTTGAAGGCTATGGCTACACCTTC. This codes for CASSLGVEGYGYTF. The rearrangement joins TRBV10-3 to TRBJ1-2, with D maybe TRBD1 (5 bases). Germline CDR1 reads ENHRY; CDR2 reads SYGVKD. The CDR3 consists of 14 residues.

This clonotype was seen only once. The chain couples TRBV25-1 to TRBJ1-6; TRBD1 might be the D (6 bases). Germline lookup yields CDR1 MGHDK and CDR2 SYGVNS. Trimming took 3 bases from V and 16 from J, leaving 13 bases between them. CDR3 length: 12 amino acids. Here the CDR3 DNA reads TGTGCCAGCAGTGATACAGGGTTCTGGCTCCACTTT. It specifies CASSDTGFWLHF.

The gene calls are TRBV5-1 and TRBJ2-7; 7 bases agree with TRBD1. CDR1 is SGHRS, CDR2 YFSETQ, per germline. After removal of 3 bases from V and 4 bases from J, the junction contained 7 bases not matched to a gene. The CDR3 covers 14 residues. Here the CDR3 reads CASSWGQKTYEQYF. DNA of the CDR3: TGCGCCAGCAGCTGGGGACAGAAGACATACGAGCAGTACTTC. The variable domain in full, completed from reference TRBV5-1 and TRBJ2-7, reads KAGVTQTPRYLIKTRGQQVTLSCSPISGHRSVSWYQQTPGQGLQFLFEYFSETQRNKGNFPGRFSGRQFSNSRSEMNVSTLELGDSALYLCASSWGQKTYEQYFGPGTRLTVT.

V and J are TRBV28 and TRBJ2-2; maybe TRBD1 (6 bases). The CDR3 totals 16 residues. Trimming left V 3 bases short and J 3 bases short, with 14 bases between. From germline, CDR1 is MDHEN and CDR2 SYDVKM. The CDR3 DNA follows: TGTGCCAGCAGTTTGGACAGACTGAGGGACACCGGGGAGCTGTTTTTT. Translating it yields CASSLDRLRDTGELFF.

This chain connects TRBV7-3 to TRBJ2-7; the match to TRBD2 covers 12 bases. V gave up 5 bases and J gave up 2 bases; unmatched junction bases: 4. Germline-derived CDR1 and CDR2 are SGHTA and FQGTGA. This CDR3 is 15 amino acids long. In DNA, the CDR3 is TGTGCCAGCAGCCTAGCGGGAGGGATTGCCTACGAGCAGTACTTC. It translates to CASSLAGGIAYEQYF.

V is TRBV24-1 and J is TRBJ1-5; TRBD1 might be the D (6 bases). Trimming took 6 bases from V and 6 from J, leaving 14 bases between them. The CDR3 length is 14 residues. CDR1 is KGHDR and CDR2 is SFDVKD in the germline V gene. Here the CDR3 DNA reads TGTGCCACCAGTTACGGCAGGGGTGGTCAGCCCCAGCATTTT. This translates into CATSYGRGGQPQHF.

This clonotype has a handful of counts. The gene calls are TRBV4-1 and TRBJ1-2; tentatively, D is TRBD1 (5 bases). V was clipped by 3 bases and J by 3 bases, with 11 bases between them. The germline CDR1 and CDR2 sequences are MGHRA and YSYEKL. The CDR3 totals 14 residues. CDR3 nucleotides: TGCGCCAGCAGCCACGCTGGGACCGACTATGGCTACACCTTC. Amino acid sequence: CASSHAGTDYGYTF.

The rearrangement joins TRBV20-1 to TRBJ1-4, with a weak D call TRBD1 (5 bases). The CDR3 spans 12 residues. V shed 6 bases and J shed 3 bases, with 8 bases lying between them. Germline CDR1 DFQATT, CDR2 SNEGSKA (reference sequence). CDR3 nucleotides: TGCAGTGCCCGGGGACCTAATGAAAAACTGTTTTTT. Translating it yields CSARGPNEKLFF.

This clonotype came up many times. This chain uses TRBV7-8 with TRBJ1-2; tentatively, D is TRBD1 (5 bases). The CDR3 is 14 amino acids. The V and J ends lost 3 bases and 1 base respectively, with 9 bases between them. Germline values: CDR1 SGHVS, CDR2 FQNEAQ. CDR3 coding DNA: TGTGCCAGCAGCTTTGACAGTCTTAACTATGGCTACACCTTC. Protein sequence: CASSFDSLNYGYTF.

This clonotype was detected ten times or more. The chain couples TRBV29-1 to TRBJ1-1, with D perhaps TRBD1 (5 bases). Germline CDR1 is SQVTM and CDR2 is ANQGSEA. The CDR3 extends over 12 amino acids. Trimming cost V 6 bases and J 5 bases, with 13 bases left between them. Written as DNA, the CDR3 is TGCAGCGTCTCCGCGGGGGGGACTGAAGCTTTCTTT. It codes for CSVSAGGTEAFF.

V usage is TRBV10-3 and J usage is TRBJ1-2; possibly TRBD1 for D (5 bases). The CDR3 consists of 14 residues. V shed 10 bases and J shed 2 bases, with 17 bases lying between them. Germline CDR1 and CDR2: ENHRY and SYGVKD. The CDR3 DNA reads as TGTGCCACCAGGGCCCTTCAGTTAAACTATGGCTACACCTTC. Amino acids: CATRALQLNYGYTF.